This entry lists 20 T cell receptor beta chains sequenced from one sample in a study of T cells after yellow fever vaccination. TCRdb passed the 5' RACE reads through MiXCR, listing each CDR3 protein once. The profile shows under 550,000 distinct CDR3 sequences, just over 20% of them singletons. This specimen consisted of PBMCs, obtained approximately 22 days after the first yellow fever vaccination. These receptors were taken from a man aged 18 to 29 who received the YFV17D yellow fever vaccine.

V and J are TRBV5-1 and TRBJ2-5; no definite D call. V gave up 0 bases and J gave up 1 base, with 13 bases separating them. This CDR3 comprises 16 residues. The germline gives CDR1 SGHRS, CDR2 YFSETQ. The CDR3 bases are TGCGCCAGCAGCTTGGCCTCAGCTTCCCTCCAAGAGACCCAGTACTTC. This gives the protein CASSLASASLQETQYF.

This clonotype was seen only a few times. The chain employs TRBV12-3 or TRBV12-4 and TRBJ2-5; D is undetermined. V was clipped by 5 bases and J by 1 base, with 14 bases between them. The CDR3 extends over 15 amino acids. CDR3 in amino acids: CASSRPPHAQETQYF. For the CDR3, the DNA is TGTGCCAGCAGTCGGCCACCACATGCCCAAGAGACCCAGTACTTC.

Only a few counts were recorded for this clonotype. The chain joins TRBV5-5 to TRBJ2-1; 8 bases match TRBD2. V lost 4 bases, J lost 7 bases, and 7 bases stayed unmatched. This CDR3 region has 14 residues. Per the germline V gene, CDR1 is SGHKS and CDR2 is YYEKEE (reference sequence). CDR3: CASSPGTSRNEQFF. As DNA, the CDR3 is TGTGCCAGCAGCCCCGGGACTAGTAGGAATGAGCAGTTCTTC.

This clonotype was picked up a small number of times. This chain links TRBV5-1 with TRBJ2-5; TRBD2 is a possible D gene (6 bases). This CDR3 spans 16 amino acids. Looked up from germline, CDR1 is SGHRS and CDR2 is YFSETQ. Trimming removed 7 bases from V and 4 bases from J, with 23 bases in between. CDR3 sequence: CASARAIVAGIETQYF. CDR3 nucleotides: TGCGCCAGCGCCCGCGCAATAGTGGCGGGGATAGAGACCCAGTACTTC.

This chain joins TRBV6-1 and TRBJ2-7; 9 bases map to TRBD1. CDR3 length: 17 residues. Germline V gene sequence: CDR1 MNHNS, CDR2 SASEGT. V shed 7 bases, J shed 3 bases, and the junction held 16 bases outside the gene matches. CDR3 in DNA: TGTGCCAGCACCAAAGACTTGGGGACAGGGTCCTTCTACGAGCAGTACTTC. Amino acids: CASTKDLGTGSFYEQYF.

V is TRBV6-1 and J is TRBJ1-2; D gene ambiguous. CDR1 is MNHNS and CDR2 is SASEGT in the germline V gene. The CDR3 contains 13 residues. Deletions cut 3 bases from V and 4 bases from J, with 9 bases between. CDR3 protein: CASSDGESYGYTF. The CDR3 coding sequence is TGTGCCAGCAGTGACGGGGAAAGCTATGGCTACACCTTC.

V usage is TRBV3-1 and J usage is TRBJ1-2, with 11 bases fitting TRBD1. Germline V gene data show CDR1 as LGHDT and CDR2 as YNNKEL (reference sequence). J gave up 5 bases and V 6 bases, and 11 bases lay outside the gene matches. The CDR3 covers 16 residues. CDR3 sequence reads: CASSRKGQGARYGYTF. DNA for the CDR3: TGTGCCAGCAGTCGAAAAGGACAGGGGGCAAGGTATGGCTACACCTTC.

This clonotype was found many times. This chain joins TRBV28 and TRBJ2-3; no reliable D call. V shed 4 bases and J shed 6 bases, with 5 bases lying between them. The CDR3 loop spans 11 amino acids. The germline V gene encodes CDR1 MDHEN and CDR2 SYDVKM. CDR3: CASSSEDTQYF. The DNA for the CDR3 is TGTGCCAGCAGTTCCGAGGATACGCAGTATTTT.

This clonotype turned up a few times. The DNA of the CDR3 is TGTGCCACCAGACCTTTAGGGACCACCGGGGAGCTGTTTTTT. Amino acid sequence: CATRPLGTTGELFF. This chain uses TRBV6-2 or TRBV6-3 with TRBJ2-2; D possibly uses TRBD1 or TRBD2 (5 bases each). The germline V gene has CDR1 MNHEY and CDR2 SVGEGT. Trimming took off 10 bases at V and 4 bases at J, with 16 bases between the two ends. The CDR3 covers 14 residues.

This clonotype was picked up a small number of times. V is TRBV29-1 and J is TRBJ1-2; 9 bases align to TRBD1. CDR3 length: 13 residues. The germline V gene has CDR1 SQVTM and CDR2 ANQGSEA. The V and J ends lost 6 bases and 3 bases, in that order; junction bases with no gene match: 5. CDR3: CSVLRTGDYGYTF. The CDR3 DNA reads TGCAGCGTCCTAAGGACAGGGGACTATGGCTACACCTTC.

J is TRBJ2-3 and V is TRBV7-6; TRBD1 aligns across 9 bases. The CDR3 is 16 amino acids. Looked up from germline, CDR1 is SGHVS and CDR2 is FNYEAQ. V trimming: 0 bases; J trimming: 6 bases; junction bases outside the gene matches: 7. CDR3 in amino acids: CASSLAYGQGTDTQYF. CDR3 DNA: TGTGCCAGCAGCTTAGCGTATGGACAGGGGACTGATACGCAGTATTTT. Full variable domain (missing parts from reference TRBV7-6 and TRBJ2-3): GAGVSQSPRYKVTKRGQDVALRCDPISGHVSLYWYRQALGQGPEFLTYFNYEAQQDKSGLPNDRFSAERPEGSISTLTIQRTEQRDSAMYRCASSLAYGQGTDTQYFGPGTRLTVL.

This clonotype was detected a few times. V is TRBV24-1 and J is TRBJ2-3, with D tentatively TRBD2 (7 bases). The CDR3 sequence is 15 residues long. Trimming left V 5 bases short and J 1 base short, with 12 bases between. Germline CDR1 KGHDR, CDR2 SFDVKD. CDR3 protein: CATSARGGGTDTQYF. CDR3 nucleotide sequence: TGTGCCACCAGTGCGAGGGGGGGGGGCACAGATACGCAGTATTTT.

This chain joins TRBV7-6 and TRBJ2-5; D might be TRBD2 (6 bases). The V end was cut by 5 bases, the J end by 2 bases, with 27 bases between. The CDR3 extends over 19 amino acids. Per germline, CDR1 SGHVS and CDR2 FNYEAQ. The CDR3 is CASSTRPGEILSPQETQYF. CDR3 bases: TGTGCCAGCAGCACAAGACCGGGGGAGATCCTCAGCCCGCAAGAGACCCAGTACTTC.

This clonotype was counted only a few times. The chain employs TRBV11-2 and TRBJ2-2, with D perhaps TRBD1 (6 bases). Germline CDR1 SGHAT, CDR2 FQNNGV. V gave up 8 bases and J gave up 3 bases, with 16 bases separating them. This CDR3 spans 15 amino acids. Here the CDR3 DNA reads TGTGCCAGCGGGGCGGGCAGGGGTTACACCGGGGAGCTGTTTTTT. Its protein is CASGAGRGYTGELFF. The full variable domain, in which reference TRBV11-2 and TRBJ2-2 provide the parts outside the CDR3, is EAGVAQSPRYKIIEKRQSVAFWCNPISGHATLYWYQQILGQGPKLLIQFQNNGVVDDSQLPKDRFSAERLKGVDSTLKIQPAKLEDSAVYLCASGAGRGYTGELFFGEGSRLTVL.

This chain connects TRBV20-1 to TRBJ1-1; D is unclear. CDR1 and CDR2 (germline): DFQATT, SNEGSKA (reference sequence). This CDR3 is built from 11 residues. Trimming shortened V by 6 bases and J by 4 bases, and 9 bases separated the two germline ends. This CDR3 is CSAPGRTEAFF. CDR3 nucleotides: TGCAGTGCCCCGGGCCGCACTGAAGCTTTCTTT.

This chain uses TRBV4-3 with TRBJ1-1, with D hard to call. V gave up 0 bases and J gave up 5 bases, with 10 bases separating them. Looked up from germline, CDR1 is LGHNA and CDR2 is YSLEER. The length of the CDR3 is 14 residues. The CDR3 sequence is CASSQDGMGTEAFF. In DNA form, the CDR3 reads TGCGCCAGCAGCCAAGATGGGATGGGAACTGAAGCTTTCTTT.

This rearrangement joins TRBV5-5 to TRBJ1-5; perhaps TRBD1 as D (5 bases). Germline V CDR1 and CDR2: SGHKS, YYEKEE (reference sequence). V lost 3 bases and J 5 bases, leaving 21 bases between the germline ends. The CDR3 runs to 17 residues. CDR3 in DNA: TGTGCCAGCAGCTCCCACCGGGACGACCCACGACATCAGCCCCAGCATTTT. Translating it yields CASSSHRDDPRHQPQHF.

This clonotype was seen a handful of times. CDR3 in DNA: TGCGCCAGCAGCTTGGGTGGTGCGGGGCTGAATGAAAAACTGTTTTTT. This sequence encodes CASSLGGAGLNEKLFF. The rearrangement links TRBV5-1 to TRBJ1-4; the D gene is possibly TRBD1 (5 bases). From germline, CDR1 is SGHRS and CDR2 YFSETQ. The V end was cut by 0 bases, the J end by 5 bases, with 14 bases between. The CDR3 extends over 16 amino acids.

This clonotype was recorded a few times. This chain's CDR3 is CASSLGQRGGDEQFF. The CDR3 DNA reads as TGTGCCAGCAGCTTAGGTCAGCGGGGGGGCGATGAGCAGTTCTTC. The chain carries TRBV7-2 and TRBJ2-1; TRBD2 matches 10 bases. CDR3 length equals 15 residues. From germline, CDR1 is SGHTA and CDR2 FQGNSA. V gave up 1 base and J gave up 8 bases; unmatched junction bases: 5.

The CDR3 DNA reads TGTGCCAGCAGTTACTCGAATCTCCTCTACGAGCAGTACGTC. Translation: CASSYSNLLYEQYV. The chain joins TRBV6-2 or TRBV6-3 to TRBJ2-7; D is undetermined. The V and J ends lost 0 bases and 3 bases respectively, with 9 bases between them. Germline V gene sequence: CDR1 MNHEY, CDR2 SVGEGT. This CDR3 spans 14 amino acids.